Shown below are 22 T cell receptor beta chains from a single sample sequenced in a study of neoadjuvant anti-PD-1 for oral cavity cancer. Time point specified: after neoadjuvant nivolumab, at surgical resection. Assay: immunoSEQ multiplex PCR; the TCRdb copy retains only in-frame clones and omits some. The sample has 55,000 to 75,000 clones, 85% to 90% seen once. The sequences come from PBMCs, collected after nivolumab (anti-PD-1) treatment. Every receptor here comes from a person aged 35 to 85 with oral cavity squamous cell carcinoma.

This clone was seen a few times. The CDR3 loop is CASSSTDDSPLHF. CDR3 DNA: TGTGCCAGCAGTTCAACCGACGATTCACCCCTCCACTTT. The chain recombines TRBV11-2 with TRBJ1-6; D is undetermined. This CDR3 is 13 amino acids long. Trimming left V 6 bases short and J 8 bases short, with 11 bases between. Germline loops: CDR1 SGHAT, CDR2 FQNNGV.

The chain joins TRBV5-4 to TRBJ1-2, with 8 bases fitting TRBD1. J lost 8 bases, V lost 2 bases, and 2 bases had no gene match. The CDR3 runs 12 residues. Germline lookup yields CDR1 SGHNT and CDR2 YYREEE (reference sequence). The CDR3 DNA reads as TGTGCCAGCAGCTTCCGGACAGGGGGCTACACCTTC. This codes for CASSFRTGGYTF.

This chain links TRBV7-9 with TRBJ2-2, with a tentative D call TRBD1 (5 bases). CDR1 and CDR2 from the germline V gene are SEHNR and FQNEAQ (reference sequence). The CDR3 sequence is 16 residues long. V was clipped by 1 base and J by 3 bases, with 12 bases between them. The CDR3 nucleotides are TGTGCCAGCAGCTTAGTTGTACACAGGCACACCGGGGAGCTGTTTTTT. This translates into CASSLVVHRHTGELFF.

V is TRBV28 and J is TRBJ1-6, with a possible D match to TRBD1 (6 bases). V was cut by 3 bases and J by 6 bases, with 12 bases left in between. The length of the CDR3 is 15 residues. The germline CDR1 and CDR2 sequences are MDHEN and SYDVKM. The CDR3 protein is CASSLGGGGNSPLHF. DNA of the CDR3: TGTGCCAGCAGTTTGGGGGGGGGCGGTAATTCACCCCTCCACTTT.

The V and J genes are TRBV19 and TRBJ2-7; 7 nucleotides agree with TRBD1. Germline V gene lookup returns CDR1 LNHDA and CDR2 SQIVND (reference sequence). This CDR3 has 15 amino acids. J gave up 2 bases and V 5 bases, and 9 bases lay outside the gene matches. The CDR3 nucleotides read TGTGCCAGTAGTTCTGATAAGGACAGGACCTACGAGCAGTACTTC. Its translation: CASSSDKDRTYEQYF.

The chain employs TRBV6-5 and TRBJ1-1, with D tentatively TRBD1 (6 bases). The CDR3 has 15 amino acids. CDR1 is MNHEY and CDR2 is SVGAGI in the germline V gene. V lost 5 bases, J lost 5 bases, and 18 bases lay in between. The CDR3 DNA reads as TGTGCCAGCAGTCGGGCGGGGGCCCGGGATACTGAAGCTTTCTTT. This encodes CASSRAGARDTEAFF.

In its sample, this clone was seen a few times. The chain recombines TRBV28 with TRBJ2-7; D possibly matches TRBD1 or TRBD2 (5 bases each). The V and J ends lost 8 bases and 5 bases respectively, with 22 bases between them. The CDR3 has 15 residues. Germline assignment: CDR1 MDHEN and CDR2 SYDVKM. DNA of the CDR3: TGTGCCAGCGGGGACCTTTGGGGCAGGGTGAACGAGCAGTACTTC. It translates to CASGDLWGRVNEQYF.

This chain uses TRBV2 with TRBJ1-2, with D perhaps TRBD1 (5 bases). CDR3 length equals 14 residues. Between the trimmed V and J ends, which lost 7 bases and 2 bases, there was a span of 14 bases. Germline CDR1 and CDR2: SNHLY and FYNNEI. For the CDR3, the DNA is TGTGCCAGCACGACAGTCGGCCCGAACTATGGCTACACCTTC. The encoded protein is CASTTVGPNYGYTF.

The chain employs TRBV2 and TRBJ2-2, with D perhaps matching TRBD1 (5 bases). Germline loops: CDR1 SNHLY, CDR2 FYNNEI. This CDR3 region has 14 residues. Trimming removed 6 bases from V and 5 bases from J, with 13 bases in between. CDR3 nucleotide sequence: TGTGCCAGCAGGGAAAAGACAGTAACCGGGGAGCTGTTTTTT. This codes for CASREKTVTGELFF.

This chain links TRBV25-1 with TRBJ2-1, with TRBD2 identical over 15 bases. This CDR3 comprises 15 residues. The ends lost 3 bases at V and 12 bases at J; junction bases unmatched: 6. Germline V gene lookup returns CDR1 MGHDK and CDR2 SYGVNS. DNA of the CDR3: TGTGCCAGCAGTGAGTGGACTAGCGGGAGGGCGGGGCAGTTCTTC. Translated: CASSEWTSGRAGQFF.

The chain employs TRBV29-1 and TRBJ2-2, with D uncertain. Per the germline V gene, CDR1 is SQVTM and CDR2 is ANQGSEA. V dropped 4 bases and J dropped 5 bases, with 14 bases sitting between them. The CDR3 contains 14 residues. CDR3 protein: CSVARLEETGELFF. The DNA of the CDR3 is TGCAGCGTTGCAAGGCTAGAAGAGACCGGGGAGCTGTTTTTT.

The chain uses TRBV28 and TRBJ1-4; tentatively, D is TRBD1 (6 bases). The CDR3 length is 11 residues. Germline CDR1 is MDHEN and CDR2 is SYDVKM. Trimming removed 3 bases from V and 16 bases from J, with 12 bases in between. The CDR3 DNA reads as TGTGCCAGCAGTTTGAGGGGGGTTTGGTTTTTT. Translation gives CASSLRGVWFF.

The chain recombines TRBV5-1 with TRBJ1-2; D uncertain. This CDR3 has 12 residues. V was pared by 5 bases and J by 0 bases, with 5 bases between. Germline V CDR1 and CDR2: SGHRS, YFSETQ. The CDR3 DNA reads as TGCGCCAGCAGAGAGACTAACTATGGCTACACCTTC. Protein: CASRETNYGYTF.

The chain recombines TRBV28 with TRBJ2-3; D ambiguous. Germline V lookup: CDR1 MDHEN, CDR2 SYDVKM. CDR3 size: 13 residues. The V end was cut by 3 bases, the J end by 0 bases, with 4 bases between. CDR3 in DNA: TGTGCCAGCAGTTTCGGGAGCACAGATACGCAGTATTTT. Translating gives CASSFGSTDTQYF.

This clone showed up just a few times. The chain has TRBV6-5 and TRBJ1-2; 11 bases line up with TRBD1. The CDR3 is 16 amino acids. Germline CDR1 MNHEY, CDR2 SVGAGI. Trimming at V came to 0 bases and at J to 4 bases, leaving 4 bases not matched to a gene. CDR3 residues: CASSYSDRGPAYGYTF. The CDR3 region has the DNA TGTGCCAGCAGTTACTCGGACAGGGGGCCCGCCTATGGCTACACCTTC.

The rearrangement links TRBV28 to TRBJ1-3; D is unclear. V was trimmed by 1 base and J by 2 bases, leaving 6 bases between them. This CDR3 has 14 amino acids. CDR1 is MDHEN, CDR2 SYDVKM, per germline. CDR3 bases: TGTGCCAGCAGTTTATCGGACGCTGGAAACACCATATATTTT. Translating gives CASSLSDAGNTIYF. Full variable domain (outside the CDR3, taken from reference TRBV28 and TRBJ1-3): DVKVTQSSRYLVKRTGEKVFLECVQDMDHENMFWYRQDPGLGLRLIYFSYDVKMKEKGDIPEGYSVSREKKERFSLILESASTNQTSMYLCASSLSDAGNTIYFGEGSWLTVV.

The J gene is TRBJ1-2, the V gene TRBV19, with D uncertain. The germline CDR1 and CDR2 sequences are LNHDA and SQIVND (reference sequence). This CDR3 is 14 amino acids long. Trimming removed 3 bases from V and 6 bases from J, with 14 bases in between. For the CDR3, the DNA is TGTGCCAGTAGTATTACTCTTCAGAGCCATGGCTACACCTTC. It translates to CASSITLQSHGYTF.

J is TRBJ2-7 and V is TRBV28; the D call may be TRBD1 or TRBD2 (5 bases each). The V gene's germline CDR1 is MDHEN and CDR2 SYDVKM. The CDR3 is 14 amino acids. V lost 6 bases and J lost 3, with 15 bases in between. Here the CDR3 DNA reads TGTGCCAGCAGCATACCGGGACCTAGCTACGAGCAGTACTTC. This gives the protein CASSIPGPSYEQYF.

V is TRBV10-1 and J is TRBJ2-7; 9 positions match TRBD1. The junction had 3 bases not matched to a gene; V was cut back by 4 bases and J by 5 bases. This CDR3 spans 13 amino acids. CDR1 is WNHNN, CDR2 SYGVQD, per germline (reference sequence). The chain's CDR3 is CASSGGQGDEQYF. DNA for the CDR3: TGCGCCAGCAGTGGGGGACAGGGCGACGAGCAGTACTTC.

CDR3 nucleotide sequence: TGTGCCAGCAGCCCCAGGACTAGCGGGGGACACGAGCAGTACTTC. Protein: CASSPRTSGGHEQYF. V and J are TRBV13 and TRBJ2-7; 13 bases are shared with TRBD2. The CDR3 runs 15 residues. The junction had 6 bases not matched to a gene; V was cut back by 5 bases and J by 5 bases. Germline values: CDR1 PRHDT, CDR2 FYEKMQ (reference sequence).

The chain recombines TRBV12-5 with TRBJ2-1, with 8 nucleotides matching TRBD2. This CDR3 region has 16 residues. The trim removed 1 base at V and 5 bases at J, leaving 7 bases unmatched. Germline V gives CDR1 LGHNT, CDR2 FRNRAP. The CDR3 is CASGLGPGLEDNEQFF. Here the CDR3 DNA reads TGTGCTAGTGGTTTGGGGCCGGGACTAGAGGACAATGAGCAGTTCTTC.

V and J are TRBV11-3 and TRBJ2-1, with 10 positions matching TRBD2. CDR3 size: 14 residues. Germline CDR1 and CDR2: SGHNT and YENEEA. The V segment lost 6 bases and the J segment 10 bases; nucleotides outside the gene matches: 9. DNA of the CDR3: TGTGCCAGCAGTAGCGGGGGGCCAGGAGGAGAGCAGTTCTTC. It encodes CASSSGGPGGEQFF. Complete variable domain (other parts from reference TRBV11-3 and TRBJ2-1): EAGVVQSPRYKIIEKKQPVAFWCNPISGHNTLYWYLQNLGQGPELLIRYENEEAVDDSQLPKDRFSAERLKGVDSTLKIQPAELGDSAVYLCASSSGGPGGEQFFGPGTRLTVL.